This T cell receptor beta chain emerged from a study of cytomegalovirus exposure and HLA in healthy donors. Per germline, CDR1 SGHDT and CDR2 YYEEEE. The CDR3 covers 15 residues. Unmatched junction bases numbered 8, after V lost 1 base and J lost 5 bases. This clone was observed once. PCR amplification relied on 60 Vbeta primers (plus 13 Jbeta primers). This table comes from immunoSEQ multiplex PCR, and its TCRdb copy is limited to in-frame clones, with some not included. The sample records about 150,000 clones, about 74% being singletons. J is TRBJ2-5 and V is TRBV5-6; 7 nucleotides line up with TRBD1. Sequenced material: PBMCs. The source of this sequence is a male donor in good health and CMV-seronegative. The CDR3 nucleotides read TGTGCCAGCAGCTTGCGGACAGGCCCCTCGGAGACCCAGTACTTC. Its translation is CASSLRTGPSETQYF.